The source of this T cell receptor (beta chain) is a study of OX40 agonist ivuxolimab in advanced cancers. The wider study: Patients were roughly 83% male with ages roughly 23 to 79, mean 60.

Study outcomes and limitations: The study observed clonal expansion of CD4+ and CD8+ blood T cells by week 6 at 0.1 to 3.0 mg/kg.

Generated by immunoSEQ multiplex PCR, the TCRdb table keeps only in-frame clones and is missing some. The repertoire has under 45,000 clones, around 80% of them found once; the top ten carry under 20%. In this sample, this clone turned up a few times. Antigen: not known. The TCR comes from an adult with an advanced solid tumor such as melanoma, head and neck, liver or kidney cancer. Sequences were derived from CD4+ or CD8+ T cells sorted from blood, sampled in a trial of the OX40 agonist ivuxolimab.

For the CDR3, the DNA is TGTGCTAGTGCACCGGGACAGGGGGGAAGTTTCTTT. This gives the protein CASAPGQGGSFF. The J gene is TRBJ1-1, the V gene TRBV12-5; 11 positions agree with TRBD1. Unmatched junction bases numbered 8, after V lost 7 bases and J lost 13 bases. The germline V gene has CDR1 LGHNT and CDR2 FRNRAP. The CDR3 is made up of 12 amino acids.